This T cell receptor (beta chain) was obtained from a study of cytomegalovirus exposure and HLA in healthy donors. The PCR contained 60 Vbeta and 13 Jbeta primers. TCRdb keeps only in-frame clones here, not all; method: immunoSEQ multiplex PCR. The data contain around 170,000 clones, 70% to 85% of them singletons. V dropped 4 bases and J dropped 2 bases, with 17 bases sitting between them. Germline CDR1 SGHVS, CDR2 FQNEAQ. The CDR3 sequence is 17 residues long. The chain joins TRBV7-8 to TRBJ2-2; D is unresolved. The sample consisted of PBMCs. The sequence was collected from a man aged 18 to 29 in good health and CMV-seronegative. DNA of the CDR3: TGTGCCAGCAGCTCTAGGCGTCTGTCCCATAACACCGGGGAGCTGTTTTTT. Its protein product is CASSSRRLSHNTGELFF.